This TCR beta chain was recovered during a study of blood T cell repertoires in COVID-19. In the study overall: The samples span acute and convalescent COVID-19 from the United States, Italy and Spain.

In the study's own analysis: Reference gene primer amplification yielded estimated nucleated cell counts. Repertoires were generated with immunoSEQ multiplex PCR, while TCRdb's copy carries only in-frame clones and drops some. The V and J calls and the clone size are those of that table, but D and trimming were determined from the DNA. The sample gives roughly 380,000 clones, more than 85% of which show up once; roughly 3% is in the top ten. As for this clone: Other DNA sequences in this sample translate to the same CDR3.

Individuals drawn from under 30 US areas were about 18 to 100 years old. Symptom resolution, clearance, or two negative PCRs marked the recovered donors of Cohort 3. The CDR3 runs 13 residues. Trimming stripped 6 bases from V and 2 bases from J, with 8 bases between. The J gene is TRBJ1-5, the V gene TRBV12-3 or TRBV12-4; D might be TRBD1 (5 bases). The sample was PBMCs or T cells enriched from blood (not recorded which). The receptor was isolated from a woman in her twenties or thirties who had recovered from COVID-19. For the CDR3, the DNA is TGTGCCAGCAGGGGGCAGGGCAATCAGCCCCAGCATTTT. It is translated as CASRGQGNQPQHF.